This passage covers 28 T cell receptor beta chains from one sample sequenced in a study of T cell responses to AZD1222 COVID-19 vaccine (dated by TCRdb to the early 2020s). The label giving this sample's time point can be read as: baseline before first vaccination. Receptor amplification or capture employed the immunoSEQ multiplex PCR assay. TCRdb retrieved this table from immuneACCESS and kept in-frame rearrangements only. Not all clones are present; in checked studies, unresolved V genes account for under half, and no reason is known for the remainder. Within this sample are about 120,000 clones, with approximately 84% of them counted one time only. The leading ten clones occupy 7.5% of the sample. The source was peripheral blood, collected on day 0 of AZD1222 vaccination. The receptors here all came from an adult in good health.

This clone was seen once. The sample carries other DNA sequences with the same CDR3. CDR3: CAWSRTGDGYTF. The CDR3 DNA reads TGTGCCTGGAGCCGGACAGGGGATGGCTACACCTTC. The chain combines TRBV30 with TRBJ1-2, with 9 bases identical to TRBD1. CDR3 length equals 12 residues. Trimming at V came to 3 bases and at J to 6 bases, leaving 2 bases not matched to a gene. Germline V CDR1 and CDR2: GTSNPN, SVGIG (reference sequence).

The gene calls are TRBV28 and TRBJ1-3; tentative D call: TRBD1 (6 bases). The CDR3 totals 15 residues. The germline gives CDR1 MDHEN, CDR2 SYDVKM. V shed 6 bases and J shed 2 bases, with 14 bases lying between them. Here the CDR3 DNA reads TGTGCCAGCAGCGGGGGAGGGGGTACTGGAAACACCATATATTTT. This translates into CASSGGGGTGNTIYF.

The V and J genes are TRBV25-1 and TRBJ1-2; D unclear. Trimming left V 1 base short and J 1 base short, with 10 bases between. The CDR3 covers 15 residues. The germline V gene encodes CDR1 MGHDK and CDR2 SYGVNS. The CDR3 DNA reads TGTGCCAGCAGTGAATTTGGTGACGGTAACTATGGCTACACCTTC. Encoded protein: CASSEFGDGNYGYTF.

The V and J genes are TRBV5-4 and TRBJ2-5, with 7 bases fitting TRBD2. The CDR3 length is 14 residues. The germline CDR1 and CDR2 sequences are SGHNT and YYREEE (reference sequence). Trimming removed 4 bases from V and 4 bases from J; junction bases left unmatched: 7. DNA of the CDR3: TGTGCCAGCAGCCCCCCCCCGGGGGGAGAGACCCAGTACTTC. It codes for CASSPPPGGETQYF.

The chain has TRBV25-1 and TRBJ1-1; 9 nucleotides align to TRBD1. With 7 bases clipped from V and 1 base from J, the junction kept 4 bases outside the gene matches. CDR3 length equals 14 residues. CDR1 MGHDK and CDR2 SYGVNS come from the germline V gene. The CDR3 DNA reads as TGTGCCAGCAAAACAGGGGGCAGGAACACTGAAGCTTTCTTT. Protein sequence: CASKTGGRNTEAFF.

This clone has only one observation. CDR3 sequence reads: CSVEWAREAEAFF. In DNA form, the CDR3 reads TGCAGCGTTGAATGGGCCAGGGAGGCTGAAGCTTTCTTT. The rearrangement uses TRBV29-1 and TRBJ1-1; D perhaps matches TRBD1 (5 bases). V dropped 2 bases and J dropped 6 bases, with 13 bases sitting between them. This CDR3 has 13 amino acids. Germline assignment: CDR1 SQVTM and CDR2 ANQGSEA.

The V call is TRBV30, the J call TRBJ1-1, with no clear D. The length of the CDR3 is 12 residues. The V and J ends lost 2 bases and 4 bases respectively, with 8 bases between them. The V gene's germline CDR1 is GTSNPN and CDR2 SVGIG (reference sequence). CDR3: CAWSQFPTEAFF. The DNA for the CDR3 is TGTGCCTGGAGTCAATTCCCCACTGAAGCTTTCTTT.

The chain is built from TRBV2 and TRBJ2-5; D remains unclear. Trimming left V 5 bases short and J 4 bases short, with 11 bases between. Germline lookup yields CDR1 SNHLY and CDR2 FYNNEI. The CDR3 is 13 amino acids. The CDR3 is CASSWSWGETQYF. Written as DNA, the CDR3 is TGTGCCAGCAGTTGGTCCTGGGGAGAGACCCAGTACTTC.

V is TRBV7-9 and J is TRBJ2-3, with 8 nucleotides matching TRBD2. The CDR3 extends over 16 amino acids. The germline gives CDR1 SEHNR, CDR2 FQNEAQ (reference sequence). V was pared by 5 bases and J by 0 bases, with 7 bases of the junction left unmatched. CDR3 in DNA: TGTGCCAGCAGCCTACTTTTAGCGGGGAGCACAGATACGCAGTATTTT. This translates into CASSLLLAGSTDTQYF. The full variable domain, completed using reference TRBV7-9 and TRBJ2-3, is DTGVSQNPRHKITKRGQNVTFRCDPISEHNRLYWYRQTLGQGPEFLTYFQNEAQLEKSRLLSDRFSAERPKGSFSTLEIQRTEQGDSAMYLCASSLLLAGSTDTQYFGPGTRLTVL.

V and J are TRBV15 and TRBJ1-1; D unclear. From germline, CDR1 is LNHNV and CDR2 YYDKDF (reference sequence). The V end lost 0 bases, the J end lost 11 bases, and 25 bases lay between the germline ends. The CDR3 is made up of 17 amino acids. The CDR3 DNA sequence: TGTGCCACCAGCAGAGACTACGACCTAAACAAGATCCCGATGGCTTTCTTT. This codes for CATSRDYDLNKIPMAFF.

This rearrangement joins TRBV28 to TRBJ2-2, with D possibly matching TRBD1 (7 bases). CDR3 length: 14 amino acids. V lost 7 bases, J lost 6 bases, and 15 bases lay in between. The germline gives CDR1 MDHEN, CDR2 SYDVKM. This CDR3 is CASTPPRGAGELFF. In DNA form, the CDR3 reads TGTGCCAGCACCCCTCCCAGGGGGGCCGGGGAGCTGTTTTTT.

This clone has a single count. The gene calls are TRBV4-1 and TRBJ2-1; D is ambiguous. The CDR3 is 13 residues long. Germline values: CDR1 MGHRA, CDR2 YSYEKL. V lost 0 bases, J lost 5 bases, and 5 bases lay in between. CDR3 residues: CASSQDRNNEQFF. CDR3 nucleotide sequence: TGCGCCAGCAGCCAAGATCGGAACAATGAGCAGTTCTTC.

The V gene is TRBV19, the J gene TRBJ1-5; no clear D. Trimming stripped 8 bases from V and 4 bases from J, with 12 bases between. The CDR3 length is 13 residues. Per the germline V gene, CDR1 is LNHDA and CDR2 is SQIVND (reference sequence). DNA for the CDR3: TGTGCCAGTTCGACTCTGTCGAATCAGCCCCAGCATTTT. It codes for CASSTLSNQPQHF.

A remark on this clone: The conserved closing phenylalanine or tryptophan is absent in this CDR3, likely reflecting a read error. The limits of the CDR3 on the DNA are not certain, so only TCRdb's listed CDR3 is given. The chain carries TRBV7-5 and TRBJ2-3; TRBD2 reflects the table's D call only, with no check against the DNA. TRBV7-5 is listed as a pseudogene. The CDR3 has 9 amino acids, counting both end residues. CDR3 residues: CVRSFSRLV.

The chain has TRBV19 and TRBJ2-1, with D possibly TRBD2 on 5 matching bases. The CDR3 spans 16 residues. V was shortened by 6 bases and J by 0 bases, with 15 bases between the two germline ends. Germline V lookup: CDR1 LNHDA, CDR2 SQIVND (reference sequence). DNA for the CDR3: TGTGCCAGTAGGGACTTCAGACCGAGCTCCTACAATGAGCAGTTCTTC. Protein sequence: CASRDFRPSSYNEQFF.

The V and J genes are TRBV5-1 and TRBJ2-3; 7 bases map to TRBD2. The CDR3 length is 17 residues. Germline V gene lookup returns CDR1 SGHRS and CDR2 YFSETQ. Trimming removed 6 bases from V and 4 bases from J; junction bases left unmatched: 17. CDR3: CASTALGSQTSPDTQYF. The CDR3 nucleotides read TGCGCCAGCACTGCCCTCGGCAGTCAGACTAGCCCAGATACGCAGTATTTT.

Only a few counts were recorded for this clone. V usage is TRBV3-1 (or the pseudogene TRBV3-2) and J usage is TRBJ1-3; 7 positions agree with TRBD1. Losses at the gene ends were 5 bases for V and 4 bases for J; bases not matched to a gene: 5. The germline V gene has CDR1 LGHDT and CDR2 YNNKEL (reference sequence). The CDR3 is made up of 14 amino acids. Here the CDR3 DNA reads TGTGCCAGCAGCTCGGGACAGTTCGGAAACACCATATATTTT. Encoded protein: CASSSGQFGNTIYF.

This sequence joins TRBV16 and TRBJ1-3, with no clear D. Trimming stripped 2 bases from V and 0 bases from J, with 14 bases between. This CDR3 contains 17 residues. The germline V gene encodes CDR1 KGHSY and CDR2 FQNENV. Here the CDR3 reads CASSQNPLPSSGNTIYF. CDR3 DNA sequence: TGTGCCAGCAGCCAAAACCCCCTCCCGAGCTCTGGAAACACCATATATTTT.

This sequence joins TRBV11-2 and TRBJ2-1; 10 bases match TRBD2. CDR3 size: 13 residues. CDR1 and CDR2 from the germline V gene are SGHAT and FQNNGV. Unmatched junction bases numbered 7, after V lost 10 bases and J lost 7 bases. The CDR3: CATRLAGANEQFF. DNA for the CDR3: TGTGCCACGCGGCTAGCGGGAGCAAATGAGCAGTTCTTC.

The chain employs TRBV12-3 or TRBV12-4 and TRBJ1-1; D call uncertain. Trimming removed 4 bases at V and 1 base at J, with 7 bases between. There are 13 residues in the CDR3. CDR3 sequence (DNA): TGTGCCAGCAGTTCCAGACCGAACACTGAAGCTTTCTTT. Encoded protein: CASSSRPNTEAFF.

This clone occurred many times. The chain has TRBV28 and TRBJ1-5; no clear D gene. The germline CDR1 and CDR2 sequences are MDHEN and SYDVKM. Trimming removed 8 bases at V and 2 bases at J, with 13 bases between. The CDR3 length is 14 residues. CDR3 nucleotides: TGTGCCAGCTCACCCCTAACCGGCAATCAGCCCCAGCATTTT. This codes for CASSPLTGNQPQHF.

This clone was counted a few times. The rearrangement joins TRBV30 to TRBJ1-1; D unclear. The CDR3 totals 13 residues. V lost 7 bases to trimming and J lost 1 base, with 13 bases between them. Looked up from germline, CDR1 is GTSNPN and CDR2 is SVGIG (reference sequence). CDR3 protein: CASCERWNTEAFF. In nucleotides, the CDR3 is TGTGCCTCGTGTGAAAGATGGAACACTGAAGCTTTCTTT.

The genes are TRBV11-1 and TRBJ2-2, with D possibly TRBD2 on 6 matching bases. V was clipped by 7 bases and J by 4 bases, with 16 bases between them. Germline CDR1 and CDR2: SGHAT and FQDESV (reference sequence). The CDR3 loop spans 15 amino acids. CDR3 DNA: TGTGCCAGCACCCAAGGAGGGCTGGGCACCGGGGAGCTGTTTTTT. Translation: CASTQGGLGTGELFF. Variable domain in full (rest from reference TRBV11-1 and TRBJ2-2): EAEVAQSPRYKITEKSQAVAFWCDPISGHATLYWYRQILGQGPELLVQFQDESVVDDSQLPKDRFSAERLKGVDSTLKIQPAELGDSAMYLCASTQGGLGTGELFFGEGSRLTVL.

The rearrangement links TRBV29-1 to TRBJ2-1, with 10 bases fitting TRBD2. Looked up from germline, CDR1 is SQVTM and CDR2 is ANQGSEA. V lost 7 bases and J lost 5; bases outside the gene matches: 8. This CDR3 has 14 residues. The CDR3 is CSAPTAGGHNEQFF. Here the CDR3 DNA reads TGCAGCGCCCCCACAGCGGGAGGGCACAATGAGCAGTTCTTC.

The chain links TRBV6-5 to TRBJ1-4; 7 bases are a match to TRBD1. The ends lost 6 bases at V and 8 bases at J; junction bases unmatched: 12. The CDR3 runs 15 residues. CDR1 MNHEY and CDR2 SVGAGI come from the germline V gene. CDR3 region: CASSARDSRDEKLFF. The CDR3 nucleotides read TGTGCCAGCAGCGCCAGGGACAGTCGGGACGAAAAACTGTTTTTT.

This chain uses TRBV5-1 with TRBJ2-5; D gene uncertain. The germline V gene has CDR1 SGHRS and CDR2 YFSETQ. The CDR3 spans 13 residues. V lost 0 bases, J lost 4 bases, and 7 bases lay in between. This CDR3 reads CASSLGGSETQYF. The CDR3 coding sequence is TGCGCCAGCAGCTTGGGGGGATCAGAGACCCAGTACTTC.

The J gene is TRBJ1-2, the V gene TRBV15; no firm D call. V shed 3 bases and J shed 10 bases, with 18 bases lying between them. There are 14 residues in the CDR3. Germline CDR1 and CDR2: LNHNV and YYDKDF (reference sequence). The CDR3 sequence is CATSSRESQRFYTF. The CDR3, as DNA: TGTGCCACCAGCAGTCGGGAATCGCAGCGCTTCTACACCTTC.

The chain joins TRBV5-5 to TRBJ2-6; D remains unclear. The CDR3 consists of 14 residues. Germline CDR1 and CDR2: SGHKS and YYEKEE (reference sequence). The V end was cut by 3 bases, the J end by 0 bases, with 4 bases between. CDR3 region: CASSSTSGANVLTF. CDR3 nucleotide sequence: TGTGCCAGCAGCTCGACCTCTGGGGCCAACGTCCTGACTTTC.